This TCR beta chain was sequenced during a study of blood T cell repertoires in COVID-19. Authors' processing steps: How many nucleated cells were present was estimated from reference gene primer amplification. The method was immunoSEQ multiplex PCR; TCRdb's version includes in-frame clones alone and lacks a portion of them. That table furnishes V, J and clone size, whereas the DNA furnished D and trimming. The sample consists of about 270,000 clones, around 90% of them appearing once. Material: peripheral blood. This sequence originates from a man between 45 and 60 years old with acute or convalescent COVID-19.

CDR3 sequence reads: CASSVEGRTGQPQHF. The CDR3 nucleotides read TGTGCCAGCAGCGTAGAAGGCAGGACGGGGCAGCCCCAGCATTTT. The rearrangement uses TRBV9 and TRBJ1-5; D remains ambiguous. This CDR3 is 15 amino acids long. The germline CDR1 and CDR2 sequences are SGDLS and YYNGEE. V was pared by 0 bases and J by 7 bases, with 14 bases between.